This record covers a single TCR beta chain. What it binds is unknown. The PCR made use of 60 Vbeta and 13 Jbeta primers. The assay was immunoSEQ multiplex PCR, and TCRdb's table has in-frame clones only and misses some. This table has 100,000 to 150,000 clones, 65% to 90% appearing once. This sample was taken from a study of cytomegalovirus exposure and HLA in healthy donors. Study-wide context: Out of 398 genotyped donors, about 80% belonged to the Caucasian-associated ancestry cluster.

Study results and caveats: Most CMV-associated TCR beta chains appeared HLA-restricted in a later analysis.

Per germline, CDR1 SGHRS and CDR2 YFSETQ. The CDR3 contains 16 residues. With V trimmed by 0 bases and J by 4 bases, 7 bases remained unmatched. The study sampled nominally healthy donors, though unrecorded immune exposures were likely. The V gene is TRBV5-1, the J gene TRBJ2-1; 7 nucleotides match TRBD2. This receptor was identified in a girl aged 2 to 10 in good health and CMV-seronegative. The sequenced sample was PBMCs. CDR3 sequence: CASSLAGSSGYNEQFF. CDR3 coding DNA: TGCGCCAGCAGCTTGGCAGGGTCTAGCGGATACAATGAGCAGTTCTTC. Complete variable domain (other parts from reference TRBV5-1 and TRBJ2-1): KAGVTQTPRYLIKTRGQQVTLSCSPISGHRSVSWYQQTPGQGLQFLFEYFSETQRNKGNFPGRFSGRQFSNSRSEMNVSTLELGDSALYLCASSLAGSSGYNEQFFGPGTRLTVL.